The rows below give T cell receptor beta chains drawn from one sample of a study of blood T cells in healthy people across ages. TCRdb re-called the 5' RACE reads with MiXCR, one entry per CDR3 protein. This table holds roughly 1,500,000 distinct CDR3 sequences, 30% to 35% found once. The sequenced material came from blood. These receptors all come from a woman aged 30 to 39 in good health. CDR3s include the opening cysteine and the closing phenylalanine or tryptophan. The D gene is left open where the match is weak. Where a row states a size, it is once, few, many or the class of an expanded clone; other rows omit it.

.,TRBV10-3,TRBJ2-7,.,CAISGLRKGGSYEQYF,TGTGCCATCAGTGGCCTTCGTAAAGGGGGATCCTACGAGCAGTACTTC
.,TRBV20-1,TRBJ1-1,few,CSARAGDTEAFF,TGCAGTGCTAGGGCAGGGGACACTGAAGCTTTCTTT
.,TRBV11-2,TRBJ2-5,few,CASIPGPSLPETQYF,TGTGCCAGCATTCCGGGACCGAGCTTACCAGAGACCCAGTACTTC
TRBD1,TRBV4-2,TRBJ2-1,.,CASSRGGQGSYNEQFF,TGTGCCAGCAGCCGAGGGGGACAGGGGTCCTACAATGAGCAGTTCTTC
.,TRBV24-1,TRBJ2-3,few,CATSDSSTDTQYF,TGTGCCACCAGTGATTCGAGCACAGATACGCAGTATTTT
.,TRBV27,TRBJ1-5,.,CASSLFSPDQPQHF,TGTGCCAGCAGTTTGTTCAGTCCGGATCAGCCCCAGCATTTT
.,TRBV28,TRBJ2-1,.,CASSLTGEEYNEQFF,TGTGCCAGCAGTTTAACGGGAGAGGAGTACAATGAGCAGTTCTTC
TRBD1,TRBV7-9,TRBJ2-3,few,CASSLSRGSTQYF,TGTGCCAGCAGCTTAAGCAGGGGGAGTACGCAGTATTTT
.,TRBV7-9,TRBJ2-7,many,CASSWDGYEQYF,TGTGCCAGCAGTTGGGACGGATACGAGCAGTACTTC
.,TRBV28,TRBJ2-7,once,CASSVAGTQGEQYF,TGTGCCAGCAGCGTGGCAGGGACCCAGGGGGAGCAGTACTTC
.,TRBV20-1,TRBJ2-7,few,CSAGTGIPYEQYF,TGCAGTGCTGGTACAGGGATCCCCTACGAGCAGTACTTC
.,TRBV5-1,TRBJ1-4,few,CASSWQGIGEKLFF,TGCGCCAGCAGCTGGCAGGGGATCGGTGAAAAACTGTTTTTT
.,TRBV5-1,TRBJ2-6,.,CASTPSQGGANVLTF,TGCGCCAGCACCCCGAGCCAGGGAGGGGCCAACGTCCTGACTTTC
TRBD1,TRBV4-2,TRBJ2-3,.,CASSQTFPGQGKDTQYF,TGTGCCAGCAGCCAAACCTTCCCGGGACAGGGTAAAGATACGCAGTATTTT
.,TRBV27,TRBJ2-7,.,CASSLYFGQPYEQYF,TGTGCCAGCAGTTTATATTTTGGACAACCCTACGAGCAGTACTTC
TRBD2,TRBV7-2,TRBJ2-1,.,CASSLEQGLAGVNEQFF,TGTGCCAGCAGCTTAGAACAGGGACTAGCGGGAGTCAATGAGCAGTTCTTC
TRBD1,TRBV18,TRBJ1-5,many,CASSNDRGGNQPQHF,TGTGCCAGCTCAAATGACAGGGGAGGCAATCAGCCCCAGCATTTT
TRBD2,TRBV6-5,TRBJ2-7,many,CASQYAGGSHYEQYF,TGTGCCAGCCAATATGCGGGGGGCTCCCACTACGAGCAGTACTTC
.,TRBV28,TRBJ2-7,.,CASSLPRAVNEQYF,TGTGCCAGCAGTTTACCCCGGGCAGTGAATGAGCAGTACTTC
.,TRBV7-9,TRBJ2-7,.,CASSPRSTGYEQYF,TGTGCCAGCAGCCCACGGAGTACTGGCTACGAGCAGTACTTC
.,TRBV20-1,TRBJ2-7,.,CSAPKGDGPYEQYF,TGCAGTGCACCCAAAGGCGATGGCCCCTACGAGCAGTACTTC
.,TRBV7-9,TRBJ2-3,.,CASSLRTTGGTDTQYF,TGTGCCAGCAGCTTAAGGACGACGGGGGGCACAGATACGCAGTATTTT
TRBD2,TRBV3-1,TRBJ2-5,.,CASSQVVREGETQYF,TGTGCCAGCAGCCAGGTGGTCAGGGAGGGAGAGACCCAGTACTTC
TRBD1,TRBV24-1,TRBJ2-1,.,CATSDFGVGTGVSNEQFF,TGTGCCACCAGTGATTTTGGAGTCGGGACAGGGGTCTCCAATGAGCAGTTCTTC
.,TRBV7-9,TRBJ2-2,.,CASSFSLRKAGELFF,TGTGCCAGCAGCTTTTCCCTACGAAAGGCCGGGGAGCTGTTTTTT
.,TRBV3-1,TRBJ2-7,.,CASSLAPFSYEQYF,TGTGCCAGCAGCCTGGCCCCTTTCAGCTACGAGCAGTACTTC
TRBD1,TRBV4-2,TRBJ1-1,.,CASSQTGARTEAFF,TGTGCCAGCAGCCAAACAGGGGCCAGGACTGAAGCTTTCTTT
TRBD1,TRBV28,TRBJ2-5,few,CATRTGVRETQYF,TGTGCCACCAGGACAGGGGTTCGGGAGACCCAGTACTTC
TRBD1,TRBV5-1,TRBJ1-2,.,CASSPGNGQGANGYTF,TGCGCCAGCAGCCCCGGGAATGGGCAGGGGGCTAATGGCTACACCTTC
.,TRBV20-1,TRBJ1-3,.,CSLPGASGNTIYF,TGCAGCCTGCCTGGGGCCTCTGGAAACACCATATATTTT
.,TRBV6-5,TRBJ2-7,.,CASSYPSAYGAPAPYEQYF,TGTGCCAGCAGTTACCCATCGGCATACGGGGCACCCGCTCCCTACGAGCAGTACTTC
.,TRBV28,TRBJ2-5,.,CATRRGAQETQYF,TGTGCCACCCGACGGGGAGCGCAAGAGACCCAGTACTTC
.,TRBV6-4,TRBJ1-2,.,CASSASTGSNYGYTF,TGTGCCAGCAGTGCCTCGACAGGTTCTAACTATGGCTACACCTTC
TRBD2,TRBV3-1,TRBJ2-3,few,CASSPGTRVDTQYF,TGTGCCAGCAGCCCCGGGACTAGAGTGGATACGCAGTATTTT
.,TRBV7-6,TRBJ2-3,few,CASSLESGPDTQYF,TGTGCCAGCAGCTTAGAGTCAGGTCCCGATACGCAGTATTTT
.,TRBV7-2,TRBJ1-2,few,CASSLGMAGMNYGYTF,TGTGCCAGCAGCTTAGGGATGGCAGGGATGAACTATGGCTACACCTTC
.,TRBV25-1,TRBJ1-1,.,CASSEFGSEAFF,TGTGCCAGCAGTGAGTTCGGGTCTGAAGCTTTCTTT
.,TRBV6-6,TRBJ1-4,.,CASSPRVPNEKLFF,TGTGCCAGCAGCCCCAGGGTGCCTAATGAAAAACTGTTTTTT
TRBD1,TRBV14,TRBJ1-1,.,CASSQGGLSGGNTEAFF,TGTGCCAGCAGCCAAGGGGGTTTGTCAGGGGGAAACACTGAAGCTTTCTTT
TRBD1,TRBV29-1,TRBJ2-6,few,CSVDGTGTSGANVRTF,TGCAGCGTGGACGGGACAGGGACCTCTGGGGCCAACGTCCGGACTTTC
TRBD1,TRBV6-2/TRBV6-3,TRBJ2-7,few,CASTARTGGSEQYF,TGTGCCAGCACCGCTAGAACAGGGGGAAGCGAGCAGTACTTC
.,TRBV29-1,TRBJ1-1,.,CSGVPEPNTEAFF,TGCAGCGGGGTCCCGGAGCCGAACACTGAAGCTTTCTTT
.,TRBV4-1,TRBJ1-1,.,CASSQDFYRENTEAFF,TGCGCCAGCAGCCAAGATTTCTACAGGGAGAACACTGAAGCTTTCTTT
TRBD1,TRBV2,TRBJ1-2,few,CATGQGPPGYTF,TGTGCCACTGGACAGGGTCCTCCTGGCTACACCTTC
TRBD2,TRBV3-1,TRBJ2-3,.,CASSHAGGAELTQYF,TGTGCCAGCAGCCACGCCGGGGGGGCCGAACTTACGCAGTATTTT
TRBD1,TRBV29-1,TRBJ1-6,.,CSARQGILTPLHF,TGCAGCGCCCGACAGGGTATATTGACACCCCTCCACTTT
.,TRBV20-1,TRBJ1-2,few,CSARDSGQLYGYTF,TGCAGTGCTAGAGACTCGGGGCAGCTCTATGGCTACACCTTC
.,TRBV30,TRBJ1-6,.,CAWSVGRPDYNSPLHF,TGTGCCTGGAGTGTGGGCAGACCTGACTATAATTCACCCCTCCACTTT
TRBD1,TRBV4-1,TRBJ1-1,few,CASSQGLRGSGEAFF,TGCGCCAGCAGCCAAGGTCTCAGGGGGTCAGGGGAAGCTTTCTTT
TRBD1,TRBV4-1,TRBJ2-1,.,CASSPALWGDRHNEQFF,TGCGCCAGCAGCCCTGCCTTGTGGGGGGACAGGCACAATGAGCAGTTCTTC
TRBD1,TRBV4-2,TRBJ1-6,few,CASSQEGQYNSPLHF,TGTGCCAGCAGCCAAGAGGGACAGTATAATTCACCCCTCCACTTT
.,TRBV10-3,TRBJ2-5,.,CAISESGGTPYKQYF,TGTGCCATCAGTGAGTCCGGCGGAACCCCCTACAAGCAGTACTTC
.,TRBV4-1,TRBJ1-2,.,CASSHRRRKLTRNHGYTF,TGCGCCAGCAGCCACCGCCGAAGGAAGCTTACCCGTAACCATGGCTACACCTTC
.,TRBV7-9,TRBJ2-1,.,CASNPTRYNEQFF,TGTGCCAGCAACCCGACTAGATACAATGAGCAGTTCTTC
TRBD1,TRBV4-1,TRBJ2-3,few,CASSQDPDRVTDTQYF,TGCGCCAGCAGCCAAGATCCGGACAGGGTCACAGATACGCAGTATTTT
TRBD1,TRBV7-3,TRBJ2-3,.,CASSLRDRGRADTQYF,TGTGCCAGCAGCTTAAGGGACAGGGGGCGGGCAGATACGCAGTATTTT
.,TRBV7-9,TRBJ1-1,.,CASSLQGVQTEAFF,TGTGCCAGCAGCTTACAGGGCGTTCAGACTGAAGCTTTCTTT
.,TRBV9,TRBJ1-2,few,CASSATVGEGYTF,TGTGCCAGCAGCGCTACTGTTGGGGAGGGCTACACCTTC